The 6 T cell receptor beta chains reported below all come from one sample, sequenced in a study of T cell repertoires in cytomegalovirus infection (dated by TCRdb to the late 2010s). Sequenced on an Illumina HiSeq 1500. TCRdb trimmed the raw reads at Q25, called clones with MiXCR and kept productive beta chains. CDR3 protein sequences are deduplicated, and each keeps its most common genes and DNA. The sample table lists more than 400,000 distinct CDR3 sequences, more than 25% of them with a count of one. The ten largest clones take up 13% of the sample. Sequences were obtained from PBMCs. These receptor sequences come from a human donor in good health (CMV status not recorded). Some clones in this sample may be carry-over from other donors' samples.

This clonotype turned up a few times. DNA for the CDR3: TGTGCCAGCAGTTACGATGCGGTAAGCTCCTACGAGCAGTACGTC. Translated, it gives CASSYDAVSSYEQYV. This sequence joins TRBV6-2 or TRBV6-3 and TRBJ2-7; D gene uncertain. Between the trimmed V and J ends, which lost 2 bases and 0 bases, there was a span of 11 bases. Per germline, CDR1 MNHEY and CDR2 SVGEGT. This CDR3 has 15 amino acids.

The chain recombines TRBV10-3 with TRBJ2-1; possibly TRBD1 or TRBD2 for D (5 bases each). The V gene's germline CDR1 is ENHRY and CDR2 SYGVKD. This CDR3 is built from 12 residues. With 8 bases removed from V and 8 bases from J, the gap between germline ends came to 13 bases. The CDR3 loop reads CAISEQDYEQFF. For the CDR3, the DNA is TGTGCCATCTCTGAACAGGACTATGAGCAGTTCTTC.

This clonotype appeared a few times. The chain carries TRBV7-9 and TRBJ1-2; D might be TRBD1 (6 bases). The V gene lost 0 bases and the J gene lost 8 bases, with 13 bases spanning the gap. CDR3 size: 14 residues. The germline gives CDR1 SEHNR, CDR2 FQNEAQ (reference sequence). CDR3 bases: TGTGCCAGCAGCTTAGCGGTCGGCAGGGGAGGCTACACCTTC. It yields the protein CASSLAVGRGGYTF.

This clonotype was observed a handful of times. V gene TRBV7-9 combines with J gene TRBJ2-1, with D perhaps matching TRBD1 (6 bases). This CDR3 contains 17 residues. V lost 5 bases to trimming and J lost 2 bases, with 19 bases between them. Per the germline V gene, CDR1 is SEHNR and CDR2 is FQNEAQ (reference sequence). CDR3: CASSPSPGAMTYNEQFF. In nucleotides, the CDR3 is TGTGCCAGCAGCCCCAGTCCAGGGGCAATGACCTACAATGAGCAGTTCTTC.

This clonotype appeared many times. V gene TRBV7-8 combines with J gene TRBJ1-1; no firm D call. The CDR3 sequence is 13 residues long. With 3 bases removed from V and 5 bases from J, the gap between germline ends came to 10 bases. Germline CDR1 reads SGHVS; CDR2 reads FQNEAQ. CDR3 residues: CASSFETATEAFF. CDR3 coding DNA: TGTGCCAGCAGCTTCGAAACTGCGACTGAAGCTTTCTTT.

V and J are TRBV4-1 and TRBJ1-6; 7 positions match TRBD1. Germline CDR1 is MGHRA and CDR2 is YSYEKL. The CDR3 consists of 18 residues. V was clipped by 0 bases and J by 6 bases; unmatched bases: 11. The CDR3 region is CASSQERSLGQFNSPLHF. The CDR3 region has the DNA TGCGCCAGCAGCCAAGAGAGGTCTTTGGGACAGTTTAATTCACCCCTCCACTTT.